The next 30 T cell receptor beta chains were all read from a single sample in a study of post-analysis software for immune sequencing data (dated by TCRdb to between 2015 and 2017). Libraries were constructed by PCR. For sequencing, an Illumina HiSeq 2500 was employed. To reduce PCR and sequencing biases, unique molecular identifiers were incorporated into the TCR beta cDNA libraries. TCRdb redid the processing of the public reads, applying fastp at Q25 and MiXCR, and retained in-frame beta chains. Identical CDR3 proteins give one entry, which carries the most common genes and DNA. Present in this sample are hundreds of thousands of distinct CDR3 sequences, 25% to 30% of which were seen just once. Around 0.6% of the sample is held by the ten biggest clonotypes. The research as a whole found: Significantly higher frequencies in patients than in controls were found for roughly 5 TRBV segments, including TRBV5-6, TRBV5-1 and TRBV20-1.

For these receptors, no antigen is known. Source material: blood. Source of these receptors: a girl aged 5 to 17 with multiple sclerosis.

A few counts support this clonotype. The V gene is TRBV28, the J gene TRBJ2-7; 7 nucleotides agree with TRBD1. With 6 bases clipped from V and 3 bases from J, the junction kept 8 bases outside the gene matches. CDR3 size: 14 residues. Germline CDR1 reads MDHEN; CDR2 reads SYDVKM. DNA of the CDR3: TGTGCCAGCAGGTCCTCGGGACAGAACTACGAGCAGTACTTC. Amino acid sequence: CASRSSGQNYEQYF.

The J gene is TRBJ2-5, the V gene TRBV7-9; TRBD1 matches at 9 bases. This CDR3 is 15 amino acids long. V gave up 4 bases and J gave up 4 bases; unmatched junction bases: 7. Per the germline V gene, CDR1 is SEHNR and CDR2 is FQNEAQ (reference sequence). CDR3 DNA sequence: TGTGCCAGCAGCTGGACAGGGGTTGGGCCAGAGACCCAGTACTTC. Residues: CASSWTGVGPETQYF.

This clonotype was picked up a small number of times. The V call is TRBV7-2, the J call TRBJ2-5, with D possibly being TRBD1 (5 bases). The CDR3 has 11 residues. Germline values: CDR1 SGHTA, CDR2 FQGNSA. The V and J ends lost 6 bases and 7 bases respectively, with 9 bases between them. The CDR3 DNA sequence: TGTGCCAGCAGAAAAACAGGGACCCAGTACTTC. This sequence encodes CASRKTGTQYF.

This clonotype was observed a few times. This rearrangement joins TRBV2 to TRBJ2-5; D is undetermined. CDR1 SNHLY and CDR2 FYNNEI come from the germline V gene. Trimming removed 8 bases from V and 5 bases from J, with 6 bases in between. The CDR3 covers 10 residues. CDR3 region: CASLMETQYF. In DNA form, the CDR3 reads TGTGCCAGCCTTATGGAGACCCAGTACTTC. The complete variable domain, with remaining parts taken from reference TRBV2 and TRBJ2-5, reads EPEVTQTPSHQVTQMGQEVILRCVPISNHLYFYWYRQILGQKVEFLVSFYNNEISEKSEIFDDQFSVERPDGSNFTLKIRSTKLEDSAMYFCASLMETQYFGPGTRLLVL.

This clonotype was found a few times. The V gene is TRBV2, the J gene TRBJ2-3; maybe TRBD2 (6 bases). Trimming pared 10 bases from V and 7 bases from J, leaving 24 bases between. Germline V lookup: CDR1 SNHLY, CDR2 FYNNEI. The CDR3 spans 15 residues. The CDR3, as DNA: TGTGCCACCGCGACGCCGGACGGGGGTAGGAATACGCAGTATTTT. The encoded protein is CATATPDGGRNTQYF.

This clonotype occurred a few times. This sequence joins TRBV20-1 and TRBJ2-7, with 7 bases matching TRBD2. V lost 1 base, J lost 4 bases, and 31 bases stayed unmatched. From germline, CDR1 is DFQATT and CDR2 SNEGSKA (reference sequence). CDR3 length: 22 residues. The CDR3 DNA reads as TGCAGTGCTAGAGTCAAGGGTCGCGGGAGTGAGGGCGGGAGAGGGGTAAGGTACGAGCAGTACTTC. Translation: CSARVKGRGSEGGRGVRYEQYF.

The chain links TRBV20-1 to TRBJ1-1; 8 bases are shared with TRBD1. Losses at the gene ends were 2 bases for V and 4 bases for J; bases not matched to a gene: 3. The CDR3 totals 13 residues. Germline V lookup: CDR1 DFQATT, CDR2 SNEGSKA (reference sequence). Here the CDR3 reads CSARRTGLTEAFF. The CDR3 nucleotides are TGCAGTGCTAGACGGACAGGGCTCACTGAAGCTTTCTTT.

On this clonotype itself: Germline and junction disagree at one end, which may indicate a read error. The V call is TRBV7-2, the J call TRBJ1-5, with D tentatively TRBD1 (5 bases). The CDR3 has 13 residues. CDR1 is SGHTA and CDR2 is FQGNSA in the germline V gene. This CDR3 reads CASQGMGKQPQHF. The CDR3 DNA sequence: TGTGCCAGCCAGGGTATGGGCAAGCAGCCCCAGCATTTT. Based on the CDR3 plus reference TRBV7-2 and TRBJ1-5, the full variable domain is GAGVSQSPSNKVTEKGKDVELRCDPISGHTALYWYRQSLGQGLEFLIYFQGNSAPDKSGLPSDRFSAERTGGSVSTLTIQRTQQEDSAVYLCASQGMGKQPQHFGDGTRLSIL.

In its sample, this clonotype was seen many times. This chain links TRBV27 with TRBJ2-3, with 10 bases aligning to TRBD1. With V trimmed by 5 bases and J by 5 bases, 7 bases remained unmatched. Looked up from germline, CDR1 is MNHEY and CDR2 is SMNVEV (reference sequence). The CDR3 runs to 15 residues. DNA for the CDR3: TGTGCCAGCAGTCGACGACAGGGGGCCGGAGATACGCAGTATTTT. It yields the protein CASSRRQGAGDTQYF.

V is TRBV18 and J is TRBJ1-2; 7 nucleotides line up with TRBD1. Germline CDR1 is KGHSH and CDR2 is LQKENI. Trimming took 3 bases from V and 2 from J; bases not matched to a gene: 6. The CDR3 consists of 15 residues. The DNA of the CDR3 is TGTGCCAGCTCACCGACCGAGGACAGGAACTATGGCTACACCTTC. This codes for CASSPTEDRNYGYTF.

This clonotype was found many times. The chain uses TRBV20-1 and TRBJ2-1; the D gene is possibly TRBD2 (6 bases). The CDR3 runs to 18 residues. V was shortened by 5 bases and J by 2 bases, with 25 bases between the two germline ends. Germline values: CDR1 DFQATT, CDR2 SNEGSKA (reference sequence). The CDR3 loop is CSADQRAPKTATYNEQFF. The DNA of the CDR3 is TGCAGTGCTGACCAGCGGGCTCCTAAGACCGCCACCTACAATGAGCAGTTCTTC.

This clonotype turned up a few times. V is TRBV5-1 and J is TRBJ1-2; D gene ambiguous. The CDR3 is made up of 15 amino acids. The V and J ends lost 2 bases and 0 bases respectively, with 11 bases between them. Germline V lookup: CDR1 SGHRS, CDR2 YFSETQ. CDR3 bases: TGCGCCAGCAGCTTCGGTCCGGAGGCTAACTATGGCTACACCTTC. It encodes CASSFGPEANYGYTF.

This clonotype occurred a few times. The rearrangement links TRBV9 to TRBJ2-1, with D tentatively TRBD1 (6 bases). V shed 3 bases and J shed 9 bases, with 13 bases lying between them. CDR3 size: 13 residues. Germline V gene data show CDR1 as SGDLS and CDR2 as YYNGEE. CDR3 in DNA: TGTGCCAGCAGCGCATACAGGGTGTCTGAGCAGTTCTTC. Its protein product is CASSAYRVSEQFF.

There are many counts of this clonotype. The rearrangement joins TRBV29-1 to TRBJ2-5; D is possibly TRBD2 (5 bases). The germline V gene has CDR1 SQVTM and CDR2 ANQGSEA. V dropped 4 bases and J dropped 4 bases, with 7 bases sitting between them. CDR3 length: 11 residues. This CDR3 is CSVARGETQYF. As DNA, the CDR3 is TGCAGCGTTGCCCGGGGAGAGACCCAGTACTTC.

The sample holds a few counts of this clonotype. Since the CDR3 does not end with the conserved phenylalanine or tryptophan, this likely comes from a read error. In nucleotides, the CDR3 is TGTGCCAGTTCCGGCGTCGGTAACTCCTACGAGCAGTACTTA. This translates into CASSGVGNSYEQYL. V is TRBV28 and J is TRBJ2-7; D uncertain. CDR1 is MDHEN, CDR2 SYDVKM, per germline. The CDR3 totals 14 residues. Between the trimmed V and J ends, which lost 9 bases and 0 bases, there was a span of 15 bases.

J is TRBJ1-4 and V is TRBV7-2, with D hard to call. This CDR3 is built from 16 residues. V shed 5 bases and J shed 0 bases, with 13 bases lying between them. CDR1 SGHTA and CDR2 FQGNSA come from the germline V gene. CDR3 bases: TGTGCCAGCAGCCCCTCAGGAAAAGCAACTAATGAAAAACTGTTTTTT. It encodes CASSPSGKATNEKLFF.

This clonotype appeared a few times. The V and J genes are TRBV20-1 and TRBJ2-3; D is ambiguous. With 6 bases removed from V and 4 bases from J, the gap between germline ends came to 8 bases. Germline V gene lookup returns CDR1 DFQATT and CDR2 SNEGSKA (reference sequence). The CDR3 length is 11 residues. CDR3 bases: TGCAGTGCGGTGGCCGCAGATACGCAGTATTTT. It specifies CSAVAADTQYF.

The chain has TRBV28 and TRBJ1-2; D remains ambiguous. Germline CDR1 MDHEN, CDR2 SYDVKM. Between the trimmed V and J ends, which lost 2 bases and 4 bases, there was a span of 8 bases. CDR3 length: 13 residues. The CDR3 here is CASSLATGYGYTF. The CDR3 region has the DNA TGTGCCAGCAGTTTAGCGACCGGCTATGGCTACACCTTC.

V gene TRBV28 combines with J gene TRBJ2-7, with D tentatively TRBD2 (6 bases). Between the trimmed V and J ends, which lost 6 bases and 0 bases, there was a span of 18 bases. CDR3 size: 16 residues. Germline CDR1 reads MDHEN; CDR2 reads SYDVKM. The CDR3 DNA is TGTGCCAGCAGGGGGGGTAGCGGAATAAGCTCCTACGAGCAGTACTTC. Its translation: CASRGGSGISSYEQYF.

The chain joins TRBV6-6 to TRBJ2-4, with unresolved D. With 4 bases removed from V and 5 bases from J, the gap between germline ends came to 3 bases. Per germline, CDR1 MNHNY and CDR2 SVGAGI (reference sequence). The CDR3 has 11 residues. For the CDR3, the DNA is TGTGCCAGCAGTTCACAAAACATTCAGTACTTC. It codes for CASSSQNIQYF.

The chain carries TRBV28 and TRBJ1-4; D is perhaps TRBD1 (6 bases). Trimming took 2 bases from V and 8 from J, leaving 21 bases between them. Germline V gene lookup returns CDR1 MDHEN and CDR2 SYDVKM. This CDR3 region has 17 residues. The chain's CDR3 is CASSLTGTGTRREKLFF. DNA for the CDR3: TGTGCCAGCAGTTTAACGGGTACGGGGACAAGGCGCGAAAAACTGTTTTTT.

V is TRBV4-1 and J is TRBJ2-1; D might be TRBD2 (6 bases). This CDR3 is 18 amino acids long. CDR1 is MGHRA and CDR2 is YSYEKL in the germline V gene. The V and J ends lost 1 base and 4 bases respectively, with 20 bases between them. The CDR3, as DNA: TGCGCCAGCAGCCAAGGAGGGACCCTACTAGCCGCTTACAATGAGCAGTTCTTC. Protein product: CASSQGGTLLAAYNEQFF.

This clonotype has just a few counts. In DNA form, the CDR3 reads TGTGCCAGCAGTAGATCAGGGGGCTCCTACGAGCAGTACTTC. It specifies CASSRSGGSYEQYF. The chain links TRBV27 to TRBJ2-7, with TRBD1 identical over 7 bases. With 5 bases clipped from V and 0 bases from J, the junction kept 4 bases outside the gene matches. Germline CDR1 MNHEY, CDR2 SMNVEV (reference sequence). The CDR3 runs 14 residues.

This clonotype appeared a few times. The chain employs TRBV7-2 and TRBJ2-4, with 12 positions matching TRBD2. Near its end, the DNA agrees better with TRBJ2-7, so the J call may be wrong. The CDR3 is made up of 17 amino acids. The V gene's germline CDR1 is SGHTA and CDR2 FQGNSA. CDR3 loop: CASSSTLTSGRFHEQYF. The CDR3 DNA is TGTGCCAGCAGCTCCACACTGACTAGCGGGAGATTCCACGAGCAGTACTTC.

V is TRBV27 and J is TRBJ2-1, with D possibly TRBD1 on 5 matching bases. Germline loops: CDR1 MNHEY, CDR2 SMNVEV (reference sequence). The V end was cut by 8 bases, the J end by 3 bases, with 11 bases between. This CDR3 is built from 13 residues. CDR3 sequence reads: CASVTRDYNEQFF. The CDR3 nucleotides read TGTGCCAGCGTAACCAGGGACTACAATGAGCAGTTCTTC.

This clonotype was counted between two and nine times. The chain employs TRBV20-1 and TRBJ2-5, with TRBD1 matching over 9 bases. The trim removed 0 bases at V and 3 bases at J, leaving 5 bases unmatched. Germline V gene lookup returns CDR1 DFQATT and CDR2 SNEGSKA (reference sequence). The CDR3 is 15 amino acids. The CDR3 nucleotides are TGCAGTGCTAGAGATCCCCGGACAGGGGAAGAGACCCAGTACTTC. Its protein is CSARDPRTGEETQYF.

CDR3 coding DNA: TGCAGCGCCTTCGGTCACGGGGAGCTGTTTTTT. Translation gives CSAFGHGELFF. The gene calls are TRBV29-1 and TRBJ2-2; D is unresolved. Germline-derived CDR1 and CDR2 are SQVTM and ANQGSEA. The CDR3 has 11 amino acids. With 7 bases removed from V and 7 bases from J, the gap between germline ends came to 10 bases.

The chain has TRBV6-2 or TRBV6-3 and TRBJ2-1; D is ambiguous. V lost 6 bases and J 0 bases, leaving 12 bases between the germline ends. Germline CDR1 and CDR2: MNHEY and SVGEGT. The length of the CDR3 is 15 residues. The CDR3 region has the DNA TGTGCCAGCAGGGTAACCCCTCTCTCCTACAATGAGCAGTTCTTC. It codes for CASRVTPLSYNEQFF.

This clonotype came up many times. In nucleotides, the CDR3 is TGTGCCATCAGACCGGACTCGCGGGAGACCCAGTACTTC. Amino acid sequence: CAIRPDSRETQYF. The chain combines TRBV10-3 with TRBJ2-5; weak D call: TRBD2 (5 bases). Germline V gene data show CDR1 as ENHRY and CDR2 as SYGVKD. The V gene lost 6 bases and the J gene lost 5 bases, with 13 bases spanning the gap. This CDR3 region has 13 residues.

The gene calls are TRBV7-8 and TRBJ2-7, with 11 bases identical to TRBD2. Germline assignment: CDR1 SGHVS and CDR2 FQNEAQ. After removal of 5 bases from V and 2 bases from J, the junction contained 2 bases not matched to a gene. The CDR3 is 14 residues long. CDR3 region: CASSALAGAYEQYF. In DNA form, the CDR3 reads TGTGCCAGCAGCGCACTAGCGGGAGCCTACGAGCAGTACTTC. Filled out from reference TRBV7-8 and TRBJ2-7, the complete variable domain reads GAGVSQSPRYKVAKRGQDVALRCDPISGHVSLFWYQQALGQGPEFLTYFQNEAQLDKSGLPSDRFFAERPEGSVSTLKIQRTQQEDSAVYLCASSALAGAYEQYFGPGTRLTVT.